This T cell receptor beta chain was documented in a study of cytomegalovirus exposure and HLA in healthy donors. Study-level results: The authors judged a highly shared variant cluster likely a sequencing artifact. 16,951 TCR beta sequences were associated with HLA alleles at 0.05 false discovery rate in a later analysis. Among immune exposure information, only CMV serostatus was available.

V lost 3 bases and J lost 2, with 12 bases in between. Germline V gives CDR1 MGHRA, CDR2 YSYEKL. This CDR3 has 15 amino acids. PCR used 60 Vbeta primers and 13 Jbeta primers. Sequencing was performed with immunoSEQ multiplex PCR; in TCRdb, only in-frame clones are kept and a portion is missing. The sample lists a few hundred thousand clones, roughly 80% occurring once. Unrecorded immune exposure was likely among donors, who were nominally healthy when sampled. In regard to this clone: Its cognate antigen is unknown.

The sample taken for sequencing was PBMCs. The sequence derives from a man aged 30-40 years in good health and CMV-seronegative. V and J are TRBV4-1 and TRBJ2-3; tentative D call: TRBD2 (5 bases). CDR3 sequence reads: CASSQLGLSTDTQYF. The CDR3 nucleotides read TGCGCCAGCAGCCAGTTAGGACTGTCCACAGATACGCAGTATTTT.